The 13 T cell receptor beta chains reported below all come from one sample, sequenced in a study of blood T cells in healthy people across ages. The authors ran a second PCR of roughly 6 to 12 cycles using a sample-barcoded 5' primer and a J-beta primer mix. TCRdb reanalysed the 5' RACE reads using MiXCR and keeps one entry per CDR3 protein. The profile shows hundreds of thousands of distinct CDR3 sequences, around 24% of them singletons. This sample also appeared in a second study, on T cells of mothers and their children.

The sample was blood. These receptors were taken from a boy younger than 18 in good health.

For the CDR3, the DNA is TGTGCCACCAGCAGAGATCGGGAGAGGAGGAAAGCTTTCTTT. Its protein is CATSRDRERRKAFF. The J gene is TRBJ1-1, the V gene TRBV15; D remains ambiguous. From germline, CDR1 is LNHNV and CDR2 YYDKDF (reference sequence). V shed 0 bases and J shed 9 bases, with 14 bases lying between them. The CDR3 contains 14 residues.

This sequence joins TRBV28 and TRBJ1-4; D gene ambiguous. The V gene lost 5 bases and the J gene lost 0 bases, with 10 bases spanning the gap. CDR1 and CDR2 from the germline V gene are MDHEN and SYDVKM. The CDR3 sequence is 15 residues long. The CDR3 coding sequence is TGTGCCAGCAGTCTGTCCGGTCCAACTAATGAAAAACTGTTTTTT. Its translation: CASSLSGPTNEKLFF.

V is TRBV9 and J is TRBJ1-1; TRBD1 aligns across 7 bases. Germline V gene sequence: CDR1 SGDLS, CDR2 YYNGEE. This CDR3 spans 14 amino acids. The V and J ends lost 6 bases and 8 bases, in that order; junction bases with no gene match: 13. DNA for the CDR3: TGTGCCAGCACCATCGATAGGACAGGCGGAGAAGCTTTCTTT. Amino acids: CASTIDRTGGEAFF.

In this sample, this clonotype turned up a few times. The chain joins TRBV12-3 or TRBV12-4 to TRBJ2-5; maybe TRBD1 (6 bases). The CDR3 is 13 residues long. Between the trimmed V and J ends, which lost 2 bases and 3 bases, there was a span of 7 bases. The CDR3 DNA sequence: TGTGCCAGCAGTTTATACAGGGAAGAGACCCAGTACTTC. Translating gives CASSLYREETQYF.

This clonotype has at least ten counts. V is TRBV20-1 and J is TRBJ2-1; 10 bases match TRBD2. Germline-derived CDR1 and CDR2 are DFQATT and SNEGSKA (reference sequence). The CDR3 is made up of 13 amino acids. With 3 bases clipped from V and 6 bases from J, the junction kept 2 bases outside the gene matches. CDR3 sequence reads: CSASSGRANEQFF. DNA for the CDR3: TGCAGTGCTAGCAGCGGGAGGGCCAATGAGCAGTTCTTC.

This clonotype was seen a few times. The chain combines TRBV19 with TRBJ2-5; D unclear. The DNA end lines up better with TRBJ2-1; the J call may be wrong. Germline CDR1 reads LNHDA; CDR2 reads SQIVND (reference sequence). The CDR3 length is 13 residues. The CDR3 region is CASRHQTYNEQFF. DNA for the CDR3: TGTGCCAGTCGACACCAAACCTACAATGAGCAGTTCTTC.

This clonotype appeared many times. This chain links TRBV7-2 with TRBJ1-5; maybe TRBD1 (6 bases). Germline CDR1 is SGHTA and CDR2 is FQGNSA. This CDR3 is built from 14 residues. The V and J ends lost 5 bases and 6 bases respectively, with 14 bases between them. The CDR3 loop is CASSLQGGSQPQHF. The CDR3 nucleotides read TGTGCCAGCAGCCTACAGGGTGGTAGTCAGCCCCAGCATTTT. The full variable domain, in which reference TRBV7-2 and TRBJ1-5 provide the parts outside the CDR3, is GAGVSQSPSNKVTEKGKDVELRCDPISGHTALYWYRQSLGQGLEFLIYFQGNSAPDKSGLPSDRFSAERTGGSVSTLTIQRTQQEDSAVYLCASSLQGGSQPQHFGDGTRLSIL.

A word on this clonotype: Relative to the germline gene, one junction end is altered; a read error may explain this. The V and J genes are TRBV7-2 and TRBJ2-5; D gene unclear. CDR1 and CDR2 (germline): SGHTA, FQGNSA. The CDR3 contains 12 residues. The CDR3 DNA reads TGCGCCAGCAACTTAACCCAAGAGACCCAGTACTTC. Amino acid sequence: CASNLTQETQYF.

This clonotype was seen a few times. V gene TRBV7-8 combines with J gene TRBJ2-5; 10 positions match TRBD2. Trimming removed 5 bases from V and 4 bases from J; junction bases left unmatched: 16. CDR1 SGHVS and CDR2 FQNEAQ come from the germline V gene. CDR3 size: 18 residues. CDR3 in DNA: TGTGCCAGCAGCCTTAGGACTAGCGGACTATCCTTTGGAGAGACCCAGTACTTC. It codes for CASSLRTSGLSFGETQYF.

The rearrangement links TRBV29-1 to TRBJ2-2; D perhaps matches TRBD1 (6 bases). V was cut by 7 bases and J by 6 bases, with 12 bases left in between. Germline V CDR1 and CDR2: SQVTM, ANQGSEA. The CDR3 totals 12 residues. This CDR3 reads CSATGWAGELFF. DNA for the CDR3: TGCAGCGCTACAGGGTGGGCCGGGGAGCTGTTTTTT.

The chain carries TRBV20-1 and TRBJ2-7; tentatively, D is TRBD1 (6 bases). V was shortened by 6 bases and J by 3 bases, with 12 bases between the two germline ends. The germline CDR1 and CDR2 sequences are DFQATT and SNEGSKA (reference sequence). The CDR3 is 12 amino acids. The CDR3: CSAGQSYYEQYF. DNA for the CDR3: TGCAGTGCCGGACAGAGCTACTACGAGCAGTACTTC.

J is TRBJ2-3 and V is TRBV14; D is ambiguous. This CDR3 is built from 13 residues. CDR1 and CDR2 (germline): SGHDN, FVKESK. The germline V and J ends were trimmed by 5 bases and 2 bases, with 8 bases remaining between them. The CDR3 coding sequence is TGTGCCAGCAGCAGAACTTTCACAGATACGCAGTATTTT. Protein product: CASSRTFTDTQYF. Based on the CDR3 plus reference TRBV14 and TRBJ2-3, the full variable domain is EAGVTQFPSHSVIEKGQTVTLRCDPISGHDNLYWYRRVMGKEIKFLLHFVKESKQDESGMPNNRFLAERTGGTYSTLKVQPAELEDSGVYFCASSRTFTDTQYFGPGTRLTVL.

This clonotype was detected a few times. This rearrangement joins TRBV6-2 or TRBV6-3 to TRBJ1-6; weak D call: TRBD1 (5 bases). Germline lookup yields CDR1 MNHEY and CDR2 SVGEGT. This CDR3 region has 14 residues. The V end lost 2 bases, the J end lost 8 bases, and 10 bases lay between the germline ends. The CDR3 DNA reads TGTGCCAGCAGTTACGACAGTCGGGATTCACCCCTCCACTTT. It codes for CASSYDSRDSPLHF.